This TCR beta chain appears in the sequencing data of a study of technical replicates of blood from four donors. Assay used: immunoSEQ multiplex PCR; TCRdb lists only in-frame clones, some missing. The sample has 80,000 to 95,000 clones; 92% are singletons. V was cut by 6 bases and J by 3 bases, with 15 bases left in between. CDR3 length: 14 residues. Per the germline V gene, CDR1 is MGHRA and CDR2 is YSYEKL. The sequence derives from a human donor in good health. Sequencing input: T cells isolated from PBMCs. The J gene is TRBJ2-7, the V gene TRBV4-1; D might be TRBD2 (5 bases). In DNA, the CDR3 is TGCGCCAGCAGTAGAACTCCGGGGATCTACGAGCAGTACTTC. Residues: CASSRTPGIYEQYF.